This T cell receptor beta chain was sequenced in a study of cytomegalovirus exposure and HLA in healthy donors. Germline V CDR1 and CDR2: SGDLS, YYNGEE. This CDR3 has 14 residues. J lost 8 bases, V lost 4 bases, and 4 bases had no gene match. Notes on this clone: What it recognizes is unknown.

PCR employed 60 Vbeta and 13 Jbeta primers. Measured with immunoSEQ multiplex PCR; TCRdb has only the in-frame clones, and not every one. Here the sample spans around 67,000 clones, roughly 65% being singletons. The study's findings and limits: Researchers reported in a later analysis that common viral pathogens appeared linked to several top clusters. Excluded were some V segments that proved indistinguishable, including TRBV6-2 and TRBV6-3. Prior analysis indicated that the majority of TCR beta V segments exhibited productivity approximately 90% or approximately 30% of the time. The Asian-associated ancestry cluster reportedly had fewer N-insertions than the approximately 630-donor mean in a later analysis.

Sequencing was carried out using PBMCs. This chain links TRBV9 with TRBJ1-6; the match to TRBD1 covers 9 bases. The TCR originated in a woman aged 25 to 45 in good health and CMV-seronegative. The CDR3 sequence is CASSLRTGDSPLHF. The CDR3 nucleotides are TGTGCCAGCAGCTTACGGACAGGGGATTCACCCCTCCACTTT.